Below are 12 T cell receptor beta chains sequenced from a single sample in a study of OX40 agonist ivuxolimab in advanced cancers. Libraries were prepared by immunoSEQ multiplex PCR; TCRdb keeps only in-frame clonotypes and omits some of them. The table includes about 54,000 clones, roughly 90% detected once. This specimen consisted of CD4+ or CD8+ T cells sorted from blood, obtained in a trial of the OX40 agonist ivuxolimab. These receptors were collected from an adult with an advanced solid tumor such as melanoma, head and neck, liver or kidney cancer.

The CDR3 sequence is CASSFGETQYF. The CDR3 nucleotides read TGTGCCAGCAGCTTCGGGGAGACCCAGTACTTC. The chain carries TRBV7-9 and TRBJ2-5; D gene ambiguous. The V gene's germline CDR1 is SEHNR and CDR2 FQNEAQ (reference sequence). The CDR3 sequence is 11 residues long. V was shortened by 3 bases and J by 5 bases, with 4 bases between the two germline ends. The full variable domain, in which reference TRBV7-9 and TRBJ2-5 provide the parts outside the CDR3, is DTGVSQNPRHKITKRGQNVTFRCDPISEHNRLYWYRQTLGQGPEFLTYFQNEAQLEKSRLLSDRFSAERPKGSFSTLEIQRTEQGDSAMYLCASSFGETQYFGPGTRLLVL.

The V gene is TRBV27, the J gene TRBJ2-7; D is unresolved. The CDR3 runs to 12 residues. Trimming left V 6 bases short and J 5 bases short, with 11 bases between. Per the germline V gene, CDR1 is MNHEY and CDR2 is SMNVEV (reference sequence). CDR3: CASSAGNHEQYF. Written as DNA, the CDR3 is TGTGCCAGCAGCGCAGGTAACCACGAGCAGTACTTC.

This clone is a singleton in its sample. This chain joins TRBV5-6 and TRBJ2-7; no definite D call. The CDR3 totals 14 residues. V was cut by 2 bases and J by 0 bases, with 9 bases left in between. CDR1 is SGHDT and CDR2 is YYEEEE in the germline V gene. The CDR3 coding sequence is TGTGCCAGCAGCTTAGCCAGGAGCTCCTACGAGCAGTACTTC. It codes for CASSLARSSYEQYF. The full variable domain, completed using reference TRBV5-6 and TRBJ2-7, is DAGVTQSPTHLIKTRGQQVTLRCSPKSGHDTVSWYQQALGQGPQFIFQYYEEEERQRGNFPDRFSGHQFPNYSSELNVNALLLGDSALYLCASSLARSSYEQYFGPGTRLTVT.

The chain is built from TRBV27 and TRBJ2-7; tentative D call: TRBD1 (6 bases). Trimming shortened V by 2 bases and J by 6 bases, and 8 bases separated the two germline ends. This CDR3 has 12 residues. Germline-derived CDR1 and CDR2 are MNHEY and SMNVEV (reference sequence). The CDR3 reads CASSLGGAEQYF. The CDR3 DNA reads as TGTGCCAGCAGTTTAGGGGGCGCCGAGCAGTACTTC.

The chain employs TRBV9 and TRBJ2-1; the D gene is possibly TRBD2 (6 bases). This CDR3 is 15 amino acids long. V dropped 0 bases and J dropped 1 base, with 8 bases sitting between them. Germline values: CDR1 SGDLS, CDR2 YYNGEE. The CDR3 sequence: CASSVEEGSYNEQFF. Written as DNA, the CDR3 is TGTGCCAGCAGCGTAGAGGAGGGGTCCTACAATGAGCAGTTCTTC.

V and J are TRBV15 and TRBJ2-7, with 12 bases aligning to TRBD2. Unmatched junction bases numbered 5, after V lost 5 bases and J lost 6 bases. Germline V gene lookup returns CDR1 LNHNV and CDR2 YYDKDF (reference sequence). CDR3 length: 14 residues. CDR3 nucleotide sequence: TGTGCCACCAGCGAACTAGCGGGGGGTGTCGAGCAGTACTTC. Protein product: CATSELAGGVEQYF.

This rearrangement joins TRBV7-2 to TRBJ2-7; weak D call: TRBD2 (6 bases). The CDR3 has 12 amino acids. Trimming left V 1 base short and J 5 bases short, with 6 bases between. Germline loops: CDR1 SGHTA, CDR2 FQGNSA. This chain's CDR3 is CASSLGGDEQYF. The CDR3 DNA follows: TGTGCCAGCAGCTTAGGGGGGGACGAGCAGTACTTC.

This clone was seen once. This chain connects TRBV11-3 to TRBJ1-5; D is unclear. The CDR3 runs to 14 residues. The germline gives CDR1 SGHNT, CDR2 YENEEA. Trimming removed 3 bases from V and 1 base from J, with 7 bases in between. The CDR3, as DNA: TGTGCCAGCAGCTTTTACGACAGCAATCAGCCCCAGCATTTT. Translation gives CASSFYDSNQPQHF.

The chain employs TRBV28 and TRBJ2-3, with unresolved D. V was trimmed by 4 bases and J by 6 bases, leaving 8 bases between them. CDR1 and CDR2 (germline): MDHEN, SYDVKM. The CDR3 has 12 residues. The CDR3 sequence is CASSSLRDTQYF. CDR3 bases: TGTGCCAGCAGTTCCCTGCGGGATACGCAGTATTTT.

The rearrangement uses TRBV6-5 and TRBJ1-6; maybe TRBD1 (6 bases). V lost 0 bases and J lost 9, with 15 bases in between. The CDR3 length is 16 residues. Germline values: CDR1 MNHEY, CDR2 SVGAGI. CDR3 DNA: TGTGCCAGCAGTTACTCGAATTCCGGGGGCAGTTCACCCCTCCACTTT. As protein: CASSYSNSGGSSPLHF.

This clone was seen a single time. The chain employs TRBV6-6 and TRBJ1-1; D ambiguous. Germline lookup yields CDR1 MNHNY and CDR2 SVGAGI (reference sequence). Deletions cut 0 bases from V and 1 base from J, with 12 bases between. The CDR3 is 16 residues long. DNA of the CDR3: TGTGCCAGCAGTTACTCCCCCGGTAAGGCGAACACTGAAGCTTTCTTT. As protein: CASSYSPGKANTEAFF.

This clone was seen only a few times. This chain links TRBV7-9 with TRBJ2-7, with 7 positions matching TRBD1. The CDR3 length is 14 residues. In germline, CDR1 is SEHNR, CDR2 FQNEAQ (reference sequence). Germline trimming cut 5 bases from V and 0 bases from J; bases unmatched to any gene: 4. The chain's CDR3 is CASSLTGFSYEQYF. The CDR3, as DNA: TGTGCCAGCAGCCTGACAGGGTTCTCCTACGAGCAGTACTTC.